This TCR beta chain was retrieved from a study of T cell responses to AZD1222 COVID-19 vaccine. Across the study: Samples with a second dose at about 4 or about 12 weeks were pooled together.

The method was immunoSEQ multiplex PCR; TCRdb's version includes in-frame clones alone and lacks a portion of them. Among about 70,000 clones listed, approximately 81% were seen once. Study-level findings and limits: When two AZD1222 doses had been given, Spike-specific TCR breadth and depth rose. Spike as a whole was targeted by vaccine-associated CD4 TCRs, dominant at 160-218 and 743-854. As reported, nearly half of all spike-specific TCRs target variant regions that are unmutated.

Comment on this clone: What it binds is not known.

The CDR3 contains 15 residues. Trimming cost V 5 bases and J 6 bases; bases outside gene matches: 6. CDR1 is SGHAT, CDR2 FQNNGV, per germline. This chain links TRBV11-2 with TRBJ2-2; the match to TRBD1 covers 10 bases. The sequence was obtained from an adult in good health. The specimen comprised peripheral blood, sampled on day 0 of AZD1222 vaccination. The CDR3 DNA is TGTGCCAGCAGCCGACGGGACAGGGGCTCCGGGGAGCTGTTTTTT. It translates to CASSRRDRGSGELFF.